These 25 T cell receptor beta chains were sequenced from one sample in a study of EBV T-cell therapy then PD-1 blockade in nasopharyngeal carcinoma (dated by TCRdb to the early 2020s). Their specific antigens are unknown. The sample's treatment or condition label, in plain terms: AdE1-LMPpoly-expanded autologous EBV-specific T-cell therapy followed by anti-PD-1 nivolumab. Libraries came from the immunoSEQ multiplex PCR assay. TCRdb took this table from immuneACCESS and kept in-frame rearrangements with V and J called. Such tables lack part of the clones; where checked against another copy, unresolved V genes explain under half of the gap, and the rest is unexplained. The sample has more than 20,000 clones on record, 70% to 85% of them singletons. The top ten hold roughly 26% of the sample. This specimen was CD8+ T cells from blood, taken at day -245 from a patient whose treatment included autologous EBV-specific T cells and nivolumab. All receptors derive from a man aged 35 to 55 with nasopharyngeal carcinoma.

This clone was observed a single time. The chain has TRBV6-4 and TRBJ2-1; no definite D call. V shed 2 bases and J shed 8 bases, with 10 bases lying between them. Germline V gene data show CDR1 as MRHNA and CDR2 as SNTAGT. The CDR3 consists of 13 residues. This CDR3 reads CASSDAEFHEQFF. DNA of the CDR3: TGTGCCAGCAGTGACGCAGAATTCCATGAGCAGTTCTTC.

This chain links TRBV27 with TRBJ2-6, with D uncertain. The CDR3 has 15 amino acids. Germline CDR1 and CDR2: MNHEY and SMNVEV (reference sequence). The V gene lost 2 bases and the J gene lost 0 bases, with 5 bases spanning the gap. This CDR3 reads CASSLPSSGANVLTF. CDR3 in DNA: TGTGCCAGCAGTTTACCGAGCTCTGGGGCCAACGTCCTGACTTTC.

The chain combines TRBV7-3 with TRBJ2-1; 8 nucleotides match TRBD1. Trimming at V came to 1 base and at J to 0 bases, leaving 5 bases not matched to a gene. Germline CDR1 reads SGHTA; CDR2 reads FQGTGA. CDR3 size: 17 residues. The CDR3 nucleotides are TGTGCCAGCAGCTTAAGCCGGGGACAGGACTCCTACAATGAGCAGTTCTTC. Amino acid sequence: CASSLSRGQDSYNEQFF.

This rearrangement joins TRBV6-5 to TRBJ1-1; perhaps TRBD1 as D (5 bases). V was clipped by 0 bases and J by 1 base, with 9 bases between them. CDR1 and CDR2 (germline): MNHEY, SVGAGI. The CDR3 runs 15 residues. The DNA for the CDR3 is TGTGCCAGCAGTTACTCACGGGGCGGGAACACTGAAGCTTTCTTT. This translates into CASSYSRGGNTEAFF.

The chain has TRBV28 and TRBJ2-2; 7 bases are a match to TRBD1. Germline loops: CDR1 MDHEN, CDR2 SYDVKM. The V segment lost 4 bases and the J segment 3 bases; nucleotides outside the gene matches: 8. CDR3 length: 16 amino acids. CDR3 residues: CASSSPGQEDTGELFF. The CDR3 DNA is TGTGCCAGCAGTTCCCCCGGACAGGAGGACACCGGGGAGCTGTTTTTT.

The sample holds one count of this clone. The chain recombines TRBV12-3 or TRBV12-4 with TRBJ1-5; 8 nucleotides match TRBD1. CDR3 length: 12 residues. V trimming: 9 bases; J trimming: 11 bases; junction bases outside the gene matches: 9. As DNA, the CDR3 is TGTGCCAGTTCACAGGGGGAAGATGCCCAGCATTTT. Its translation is CASSQGEDAQHF.

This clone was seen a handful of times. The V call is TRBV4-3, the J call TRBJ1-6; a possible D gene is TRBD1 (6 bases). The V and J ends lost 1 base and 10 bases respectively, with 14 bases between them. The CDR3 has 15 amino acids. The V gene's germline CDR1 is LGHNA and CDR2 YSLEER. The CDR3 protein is CASSQAWTAGSPLHF. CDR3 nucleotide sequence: TGCGCCAGCAGCCAAGCCTGGACAGCCGGATCACCCCTCCACTTT.

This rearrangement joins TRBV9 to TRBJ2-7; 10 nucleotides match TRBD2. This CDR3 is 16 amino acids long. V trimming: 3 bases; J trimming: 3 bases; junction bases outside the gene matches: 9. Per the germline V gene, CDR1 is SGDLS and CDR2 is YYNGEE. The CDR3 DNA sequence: TGTGCCAGCAGCGCTCAACGGACTAGCGGAAACTACGAGCAGTACTTC. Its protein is CASSAQRTSGNYEQYF.

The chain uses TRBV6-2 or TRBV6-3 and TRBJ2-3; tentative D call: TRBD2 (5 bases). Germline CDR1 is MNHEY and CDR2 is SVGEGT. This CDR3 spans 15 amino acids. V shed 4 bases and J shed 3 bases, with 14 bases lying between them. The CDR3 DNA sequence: TGTGCCAGCAGTTCGGGGAGATCCGAGACAGATACGCAGTATTTT. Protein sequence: CASSSGRSETDTQYF.

CDR3 residues: CASSEAWGFGDIQYF. The CDR3 coding sequence is TGTGCCAGCAGTGAAGCTTGGGGTTTCGGCGACATTCAGTACTTC. The chain joins TRBV2 to TRBJ2-4; D ambiguous. The germline CDR1 and CDR2 sequences are SNHLY and FYNNEI. This CDR3 has 15 residues. V gave up 0 bases and J gave up 8 bases, with 14 bases separating them.

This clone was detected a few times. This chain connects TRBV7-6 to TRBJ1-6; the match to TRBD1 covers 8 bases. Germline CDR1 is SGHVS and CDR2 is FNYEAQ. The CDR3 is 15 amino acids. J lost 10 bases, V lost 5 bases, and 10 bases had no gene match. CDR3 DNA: TGTGCCAGCAGCGCGACAGGGGCCCTTAGGTCACCCCTCCACTTT. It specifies CASSATGALRSPLHF.

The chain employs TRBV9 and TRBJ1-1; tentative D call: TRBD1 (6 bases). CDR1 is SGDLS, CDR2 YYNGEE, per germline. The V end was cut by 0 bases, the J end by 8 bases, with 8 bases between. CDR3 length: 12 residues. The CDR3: CASSVEGDEAFF. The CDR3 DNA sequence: TGTGCCAGCAGCGTAGAGGGGGACGAAGCTTTCTTT.

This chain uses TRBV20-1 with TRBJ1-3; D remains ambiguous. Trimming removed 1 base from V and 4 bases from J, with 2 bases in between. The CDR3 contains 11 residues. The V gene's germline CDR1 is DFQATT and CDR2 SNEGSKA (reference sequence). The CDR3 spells CSARAGNTIYF. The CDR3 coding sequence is TGCAGTGCTAGAGCAGGAAACACCATATATTTT.

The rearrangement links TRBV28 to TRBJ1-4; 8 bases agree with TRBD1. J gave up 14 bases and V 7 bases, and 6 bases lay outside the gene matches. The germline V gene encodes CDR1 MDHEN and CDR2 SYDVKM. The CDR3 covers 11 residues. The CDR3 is CASTDRGGLFF. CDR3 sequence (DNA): TGTGCCAGCACCGACAGGGGTGGTCTGTTTTTT. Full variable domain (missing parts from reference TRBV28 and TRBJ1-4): DVKVTQSSRYLVKRTGEKVFLECVQDMDHENMFWYRQDPGLGLRLIYFSYDVKMKEKGDIPEGYSVSREKKERFSLILESASTNQTSMYLCASTDRGGLFFGSGTQLSVL.

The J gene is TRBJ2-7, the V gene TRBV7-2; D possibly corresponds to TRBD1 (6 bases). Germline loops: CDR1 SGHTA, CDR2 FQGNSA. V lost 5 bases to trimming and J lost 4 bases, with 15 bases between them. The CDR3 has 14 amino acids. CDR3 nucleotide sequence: TGTGCCAGCAGCGACCGGGACACGAGTTACGAGCAGTACTTC. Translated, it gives CASSDRDTSYEQYF.

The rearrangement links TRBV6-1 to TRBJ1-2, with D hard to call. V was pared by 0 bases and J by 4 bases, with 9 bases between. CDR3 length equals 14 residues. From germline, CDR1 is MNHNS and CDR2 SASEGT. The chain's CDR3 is CASSEALEIYGYTF. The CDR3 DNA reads TGTGCCAGCAGTGAAGCGTTGGAGATCTATGGCTACACCTTC.

CDR3 region: CASSLGGSQSSYNSPLHF. CDR3 DNA sequence: TGCGCCAGCAGCTTGGGCGGCAGTCAAAGCTCCTATAATTCACCCCTCCACTTT. The V gene is TRBV5-1, the J gene TRBJ1-6; D gene unclear. Trimming took 0 bases from V and 0 from J, leaving 13 bases between them. The CDR3 is 18 amino acids. The germline V gene has CDR1 SGHRS and CDR2 YFSETQ.

The CDR3 loop is CASSYSPGGLYEQYF. DNA for the CDR3: TGTGCCAGCAGTTACTCCCCGGGGGGGCTCTACGAGCAGTACTTC. V is TRBV6-2 or TRBV6-3 and J is TRBJ2-7; TRBD2 matches at 8 bases. CDR3 length equals 15 residues. The germline V gene has CDR1 MNHEY and CDR2 SVGEGT. J lost 3 bases, V lost 0 bases, and 4 bases had no gene match.

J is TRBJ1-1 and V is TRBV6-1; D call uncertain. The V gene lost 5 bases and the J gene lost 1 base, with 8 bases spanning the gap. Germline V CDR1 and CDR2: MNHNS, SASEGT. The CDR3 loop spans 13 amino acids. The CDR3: CASSYKENTEAFF. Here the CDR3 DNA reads TGTGCCAGCAGTTATAAAGAGAACACTGAAGCTTTCTTT.

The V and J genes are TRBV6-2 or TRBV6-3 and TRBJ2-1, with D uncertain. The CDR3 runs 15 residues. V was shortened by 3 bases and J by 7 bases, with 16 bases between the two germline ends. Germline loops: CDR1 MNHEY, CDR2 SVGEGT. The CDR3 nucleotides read TGTGCCAGCAGTTATGGCCAGACGTCTAGGAATGAGCAGTTCTTC. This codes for CASSYGQTSRNEQFF.

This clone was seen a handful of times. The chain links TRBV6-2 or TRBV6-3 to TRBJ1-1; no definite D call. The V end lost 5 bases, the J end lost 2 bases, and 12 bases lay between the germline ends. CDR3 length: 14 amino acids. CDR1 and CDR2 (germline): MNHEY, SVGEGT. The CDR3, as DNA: TGTGCCAGCAGTAGCCCGTTACCTAACACTGAAGCTTTCTTT. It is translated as CASSSPLPNTEAFF.

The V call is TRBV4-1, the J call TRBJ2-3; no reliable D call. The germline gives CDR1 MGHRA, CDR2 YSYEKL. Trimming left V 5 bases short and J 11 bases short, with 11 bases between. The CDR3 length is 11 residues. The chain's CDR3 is CASSANGQQYF. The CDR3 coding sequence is TGCGCCAGCAGCGCGAACGGGCAGCAGTATTTT.

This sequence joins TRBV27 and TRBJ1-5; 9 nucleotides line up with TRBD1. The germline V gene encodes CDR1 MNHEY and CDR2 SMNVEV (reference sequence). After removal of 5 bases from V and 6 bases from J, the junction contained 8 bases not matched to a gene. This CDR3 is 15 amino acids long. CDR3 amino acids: CASSPGTGSGQPQHF. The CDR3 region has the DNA TGTGCCAGCAGTCCCGGGACAGGGAGTGGTCAGCCCCAGCATTTT.

The CDR3 region is CATKVAGQRYGYTF. DNA of the CDR3: TGTGCCACCAAGGTCGCAGGGCAGCGGTATGGCTACACCTTC. The chain couples TRBV15 to TRBJ1-2; weak D call: TRBD1 (5 bases). Germline V gives CDR1 LNHNV, CDR2 YYDKDF (reference sequence). The CDR3 contains 14 residues. The ends were cut back, 7 bases at V and 5 bases at J, with 17 bases in the middle.

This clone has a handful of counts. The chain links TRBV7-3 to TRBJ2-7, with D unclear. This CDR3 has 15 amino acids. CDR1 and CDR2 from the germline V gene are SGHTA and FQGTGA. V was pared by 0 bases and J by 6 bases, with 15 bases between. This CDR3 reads CASSLTGAPAGEQYF. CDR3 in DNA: TGTGCCAGCAGCTTAACAGGCGCTCCCGCAGGCGAGCAGTACTTC.